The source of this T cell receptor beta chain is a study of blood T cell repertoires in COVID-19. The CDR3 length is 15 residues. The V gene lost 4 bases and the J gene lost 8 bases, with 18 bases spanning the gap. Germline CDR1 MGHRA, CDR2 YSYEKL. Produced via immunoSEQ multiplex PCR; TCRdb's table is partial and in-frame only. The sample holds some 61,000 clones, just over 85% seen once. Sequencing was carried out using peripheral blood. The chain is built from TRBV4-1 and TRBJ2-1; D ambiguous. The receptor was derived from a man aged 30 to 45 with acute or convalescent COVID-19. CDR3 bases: TGCGCCAGCAGCCCCCCGGGTACGGCTGGCGATGAGCAGTTCTTC. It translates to CASSPPGTAGDEQFF.